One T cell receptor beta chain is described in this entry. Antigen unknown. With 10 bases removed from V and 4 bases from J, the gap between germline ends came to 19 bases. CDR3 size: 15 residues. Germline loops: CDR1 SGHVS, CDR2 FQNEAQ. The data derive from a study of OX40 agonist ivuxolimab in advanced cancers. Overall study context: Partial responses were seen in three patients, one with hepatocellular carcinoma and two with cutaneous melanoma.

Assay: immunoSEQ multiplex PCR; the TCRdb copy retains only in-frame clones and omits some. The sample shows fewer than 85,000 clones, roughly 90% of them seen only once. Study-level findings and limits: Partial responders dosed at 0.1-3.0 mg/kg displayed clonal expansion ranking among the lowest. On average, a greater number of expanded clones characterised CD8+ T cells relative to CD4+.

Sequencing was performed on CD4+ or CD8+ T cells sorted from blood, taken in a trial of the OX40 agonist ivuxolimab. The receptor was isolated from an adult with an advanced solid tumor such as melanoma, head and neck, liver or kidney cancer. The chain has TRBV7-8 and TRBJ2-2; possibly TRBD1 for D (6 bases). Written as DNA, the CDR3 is TGTGCCACTGTCAGGGGAAATATATTCACCGGGGAGCTGTTTTTT. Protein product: CATVRGNIFTGELFF.